The T cell receptor beta chain described here comes from a study of cytomegalovirus exposure and HLA in healthy donors. Whole-study results and caveats: It was approximately 170 TCR beta chains that were listed as cytomegalovirus-associated. The authors confirmed in vitro that a few CMV-associated chains were specific for CMV antigens. Both high specificity and high sensitivity reportedly marked the classifier's diagnosis of cytomegalovirus status.

The trim removed 2 bases at V and 5 bases at J, leaving 6 bases unmatched. CDR3 length equals 16 residues. Germline loops: CDR1 SEHNR, CDR2 FQNEAQ (reference sequence). Method: immunoSEQ multiplex PCR; TCRdb's copy keeps in-frame clones and lacks some. The table includes more than 110,000 clones, 88% detected once. As regards this clone: Its matching antigen is unknown.

The TCR sequence derives from a woman aged 18-35 years in good health and CMV-seropositive. The chain uses TRBV7-9 and TRBJ2-3; 11 bases align to TRBD2. Sequencing was performed on PBMCs. The DNA of the CDR3 is TGTGCCAGCAGCTTACAACTAGCGGGGGCGAAAGATACGCAGTATTTT. This sequence encodes CASSLQLAGAKDTQYF.